The 24 T cell receptor beta chains presented below share a single source sample, sequenced in a study of blood T cells in healthy people across ages. For the second PCR, which ran for roughly 6 to 12 cycles, a sample-barcoded 5' primer and a J-beta primer mix were used. Using its own MiXCR run on the 5' RACE reads, TCRdb lists one record per CDR3 protein. The sample has about 1 million distinct CDR3 sequences, less than 50% seen once. Sequenced material: blood. All receptors derive from a woman in her fifties or sixties in good health.

This chain connects TRBV29-1 to TRBJ2-5, with D tentatively TRBD2 (5 bases). The closer fit of TRBJ2-7 to the DNA end suggests the J call may be wrong. From germline, CDR1 is SQVTM and CDR2 ANQGSEA. The CDR3 is 13 amino acids. Here the CDR3 DNA reads TGCAGCGTCCGCCACGGGGATCCGAACGAGCAGTACTTC. Its protein is CSVRHGDPNEQYF.

CDR3 bases: TGCAGCGCTAAACAGGGGGTACAAGAGACCCAGTTCTTC. Translation gives CSAKQGVQETQFF. The V call is TRBV29-1, the J call TRBJ2-1; 8 positions agree with TRBD1. This CDR3 spans 13 amino acids. CDR1 is SQVTM and CDR2 is ANQGSEA in the germline V gene. V gave up 7 bases and J gave up 13 bases; unmatched junction bases: 15.

At least ten counts were recorded for this clonotype. The rearrangement joins TRBV29-1 to TRBJ2-5; no reliable D call. V was trimmed by 6 bases and J by 3 bases, leaving 8 bases between them. The CDR3 loop spans 11 amino acids. In germline, CDR1 is SQVTM, CDR2 ANQGSEA. CDR3 in amino acids: CSVGSKETQYF. Here the CDR3 DNA reads TGCAGCGTAGGGTCCAAAGAGACCCAGTACTTC.

V gene TRBV29-1 combines with J gene TRBJ2-7; D gene uncertain. Trimming stripped 7 bases from V and 7 bases from J, with 20 bases between. CDR1 is SQVTM, CDR2 ANQGSEA, per germline. The length of the CDR3 is 13 residues. The CDR3 sequence: CSALVGALREQYF. CDR3 bases: TGCAGCGCCCTGGTGGGTGCCCTAAGGGAGCAGTACTTC.

This chain links TRBV21-1 with TRBJ2-1; the table names TRBD2, a call not compared with the DNA. TRBV21-1 is flagged as a pseudogene. The CDR3 has 18 amino acids. The CDR3 protein is CASIQAGVKQGGEETQFF. The CDR3 nucleotides are TGTGCCAGCATCCAAGCGGGGGTTAAGCAGGGAGGGGAAGAGACCCAGTTCTTC.

This clonotype was recorded a few times. This chain connects TRBV7-6 to TRBJ2-7; 8 bases are a match to TRBD2. The ends lost 5 bases at V and 4 bases at J; junction bases unmatched: 13. From germline, CDR1 is SGHVS and CDR2 FNYEAQ. The CDR3 runs to 16 residues. CDR3 in amino acids: CASSAATGTSAYEQYF. The CDR3 DNA reads TGTGCCAGCAGCGCCGCCACCGGGACTAGTGCTTACGAGCAGTACTTC. Full variable domain (outside the CDR3, taken from reference TRBV7-6 and TRBJ2-7): GAGVSQSPRYKVTKRGQDVALRCDPISGHVSLYWYRQALGQGPEFLTYFNYEAQQDKSGLPNDRFSAERPEGSISTLTIQRTEQRDSAMYRCASSAATGTSAYEQYFGPGTRLTVT.

This clonotype was seen more than once but under ten times. The rearrangement uses TRBV7-9 and TRBJ2-7, with 9 bases matching TRBD2. The CDR3 totals 17 residues. The trim removed 0 bases at V and 3 bases at J, leaving 9 bases unmatched. The germline V gene encodes CDR1 SEHNR and CDR2 FQNEAQ (reference sequence). The CDR3 loop reads CASSLALLREGHYEQYF. The CDR3 nucleotides read TGTGCCAGCAGCTTAGCTTTATTGCGGGAGGGCCACTACGAGCAGTACTTC.

This chain connects TRBV20-1 to TRBJ2-1, with 7 bases lining up with TRBD2. Germline CDR1 and CDR2: DFQATT and SNEGSKA (reference sequence). V trimming: 3 bases; J trimming: 0 bases; junction bases outside the gene matches: 5. The CDR3 is 15 residues long. CDR3 protein: CSARSTSLSYNEQFF. The DNA for the CDR3 is TGCAGTGCTAGGTCGACTAGCCTCTCCTACAATGAGCAGTTCTTC.

The chain joins TRBV2 to TRBJ2-1, with D maybe TRBD1 (6 bases). CDR1 is SNHLY, CDR2 FYNNEI, per germline. This CDR3 is 14 amino acids long. V shed 1 base and J shed 8 bases, with 12 bases lying between them. CDR3 sequence: CASSEGAGGHEQFF. The CDR3 nucleotides are TGTGCCAGCAGTGAAGGGGCTGGGGGCCATGAGCAGTTCTTC.

V usage is TRBV6-1 and J usage is TRBJ2-4; D is possibly TRBD1 (5 bases). The CDR3 covers 15 residues. Germline V gene lookup returns CDR1 MNHNS and CDR2 SASEGT. The V and J ends lost 3 bases and 13 bases respectively, with 22 bases between them. The CDR3 spells CASSEGQSPYNEQYF. CDR3 DNA: TGTGCCAGCAGTGAGGGGCAGAGCCCCTACAATGAGCAGTACTTC.

The chain employs TRBV12-3 or TRBV12-4 and TRBJ1-1; a weak D match, TRBD1 (6 bases). CDR3 length equals 13 residues. The ends were cut back, 8 bases at V and 0 bases at J, with 10 bases in the middle. The CDR3 region is CASRDKMNTEAFF. The CDR3 nucleotides read TGTGCCAGCCGGGACAAGATGAACACTGAAGCTTTCTTT.

This chain connects TRBV6-4 to TRBJ2-3; D tentatively fits TRBD1 or TRBD2 (5 bases each). Germline V gene lookup returns CDR1 MRHNA and CDR2 SNTAGT. V lost 2 bases to trimming and J lost 0 bases, with 12 bases between them. CDR3 length: 16 residues. This chain's CDR3 is CASSDLGTTSTDTQYF. CDR3 DNA: TGTGCCAGCAGTGACCTCGGGACCACTAGCACAGATACGCAGTATTTT.

The sample holds one count of this clonotype. The chain uses TRBV28 and TRBJ2-1, with 8 bases identical to TRBD1. CDR1 and CDR2 (germline): MDHEN, SYDVKM. This CDR3 is 15 amino acids long. After removal of 7 bases from V and 4 bases from J, the junction contained 9 bases not matched to a gene. The CDR3 coding sequence is TGTGCCAGCACGACCCAGGGGGCCACTTACAATGAGCAGTTCTTC. Translated: CASTTQGATYNEQFF.

The genes are TRBV12-5 and TRBJ2-3, with no clear D. The CDR3 has 12 amino acids. CDR1 and CDR2 (germline): LGHNT, FRNRAP. Trimming shortened V by 2 bases and J by 4 bases, and 4 bases separated the two germline ends. The DNA of the CDR3 is TGTGCTAGTGGTTTGTATTCAGATACGCAGTATTTT. Translated: CASGLYSDTQYF.

This chain links TRBV12-3 or TRBV12-4 with TRBJ2-1; 8 bases align to TRBD2. J was trimmed by 7 bases and V by 2 bases; bases with no gene match: 7. This CDR3 is built from 15 residues. Here the CDR3 DNA reads TGTGCCAGCAGTTTACGGGAGGGCCTTGGGAATGAGCAGTTCTTC. Translated, it gives CASSLREGLGNEQFF.

This clonotype was observed a handful of times. V is TRBV29-1 and J is TRBJ2-3; a weak D match, TRBD2 (5 bases). The CDR3 length is 12 residues. CDR1 and CDR2 from the germline V gene are SQVTM and ANQGSEA. Trimming took off 3 bases at V and 5 bases at J, with 9 bases between the two ends. CDR3 coding DNA: TGCAGCGTTGAGGGGAGCGGAGATACGCAGTATTTT. Amino acid sequence: CSVEGSGDTQYF.

The chain carries TRBV27 and TRBJ1-1; D gene uncertain. The germline CDR1 and CDR2 sequences are MNHEY and SMNVEV (reference sequence). Trimming took 2 bases from V and 6 from J, leaving 10 bases between them. The CDR3 is made up of 13 amino acids. The CDR3 loop reads CASSLNRQAEAFF. For the CDR3, the DNA is TGTGCCAGCAGTTTAAATCGTCAGGCTGAAGCTTTCTTT.

This clonotype showed up just a few times. This sequence may be a read error, since a much larger clone differs from it by one base. The gene calls are TRBV3-1 and TRBJ2-1; D is uncertain. Germline-derived CDR1 and CDR2 are LGHDT and YNNKEL (reference sequence). The CDR3 is 11 residues long. V was pared by 1 base and J by 9 bases, with 4 bases between. The CDR3 coding sequence is TGTGCCAGCAGCCAAGGAATTGAGCAGTTCTTC. This encodes CASSQGIEQFF.

The chain couples TRBV27 to TRBJ2-5, with TRBD1 matching 7 bases. The CDR3 length is 14 residues. CDR1 is MNHEY and CDR2 is SMNVEV in the germline V gene (reference sequence). The junction had 4 bases not matched to a gene; V was cut back by 3 bases and J by 3 bases. CDR3 protein: CASSLNQGEETQYF. CDR3 in DNA: TGTGCCAGCAGTTTGAATCAGGGGGAAGAGACCCAGTACTTC.

The chain uses TRBV6-5 and TRBJ1-2, with a weak D call TRBD1 (5 bases). The ends were cut back, 0 bases at V and 0 bases at J, with 11 bases in the middle. The germline V gene encodes CDR1 MNHEY and CDR2 SVGAGI. The CDR3 runs 16 residues. The CDR3 here is CASSYSGLPTNYGYTF. In nucleotides, the CDR3 is TGTGCCAGCAGTTACTCGGGGCTTCCCACTAACTATGGCTACACCTTC.

The gene calls are TRBV20-1 and TRBJ2-1; TRBD2 is a possible D gene (6 bases). Germline values: CDR1 DFQATT, CDR2 SNEGSKA (reference sequence). Between the trimmed V and J ends, which lost 4 bases and 6 bases, there was a span of 16 bases. This CDR3 spans 14 amino acids. For the CDR3, the DNA is TGCAGTGCTACTGTCGGGAGTACCTGCAATGAGCAGTTCTTC. Its protein product is CSATVGSTCNEQFF.

This clonotype was seen many times. The V gene is TRBV15, the J gene TRBJ2-5; no reliable D call. Trimming took off 6 bases at V and 5 bases at J, with 7 bases between the two ends. The CDR3 is 11 residues long. Per the germline V gene, CDR1 is LNHNV and CDR2 is YYDKDF (reference sequence). The chain's CDR3 is CATSSRETQYF. The CDR3 nucleotides read TGTGCCACCAGTTCCCGGGAGACCCAGTACTTC.

This clonotype was counted between two and nine times. V usage is TRBV12-3 or TRBV12-4 and J usage is TRBJ2-3; possible D gene TRBD2, 5 bases. This CDR3 contains 14 residues. V gave up 2 bases and J gave up 5 bases, with 11 bases separating them. DNA for the CDR3: TGTGCCAGCAGTTTAATGGCGGGTCAAGATACGCAGTATTTT. This gives the protein CASSLMAGQDTQYF.

The chain joins TRBV25-1 to TRBJ1-1; D may be TRBD1 (5 bases). The CDR3 spans 12 residues. CDR1 is MGHDK, CDR2 SYGVNS, per germline. Trimming removed 7 bases from V and 12 bases from J, with 18 bases in between. In nucleotides, the CDR3 is TGTGCCAGCACCCGGGGGACGGAGTGGACTTTCTTT. Its protein product is CASTRGTEWTFF.